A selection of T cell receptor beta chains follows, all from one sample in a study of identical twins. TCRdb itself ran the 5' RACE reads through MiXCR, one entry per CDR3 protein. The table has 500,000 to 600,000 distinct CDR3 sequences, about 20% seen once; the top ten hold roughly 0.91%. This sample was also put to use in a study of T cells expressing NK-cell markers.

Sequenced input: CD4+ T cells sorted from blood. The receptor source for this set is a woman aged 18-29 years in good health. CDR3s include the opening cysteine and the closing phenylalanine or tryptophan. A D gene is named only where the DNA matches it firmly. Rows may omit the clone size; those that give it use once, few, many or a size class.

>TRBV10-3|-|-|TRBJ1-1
CAISEGEQKNTEAFF
TGTGCCATCAGTGAGGGGGAACAGAAGAACACTGAAGCTTTCTTT
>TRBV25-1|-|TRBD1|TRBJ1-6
CASRAQGGNSPLHF
TGTGCCAGCCGCGCACAGGGGGGAAATTCACCCCTCCACTTT
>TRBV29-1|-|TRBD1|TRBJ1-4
CSVDGQGNEKLFF
TGCAGCGTTGACGGACAGGGTAATGAAAAACTGTTTTTT
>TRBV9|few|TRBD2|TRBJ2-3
CASSVAGGLQDTQYF
TGTGCCAGCAGCGTAGCGGGAGGGCTACAAGATACGCAGTATTTT
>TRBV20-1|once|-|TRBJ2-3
CSALKRATNTQYF
TGCAGTGCTCTCAAAAGAGCTACGAATACGCAGTATTTT
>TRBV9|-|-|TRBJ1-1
CASNSGEKLNTEAFF
TGTGCCAGCAACTCGGGGGAGAAGCTGAACACTGAAGCTTTCTTT
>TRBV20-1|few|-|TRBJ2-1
CSAINRVYNEQFF
TGCAGTGCTATCAACAGGGTTTACAATGAGCAGTTCTTC
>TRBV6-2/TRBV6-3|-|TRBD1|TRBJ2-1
CASIGGAGSYNEQFF
TGTGCCAGCATAGGGGGCGCGGGCTCCTACAATGAGCAGTTCTTC
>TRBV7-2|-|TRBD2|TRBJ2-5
CASSLSSGRQQETQYF
TGTGCCAGCAGCTTATCTAGCGGGAGGCAACAAGAGACCCAGTACTTC
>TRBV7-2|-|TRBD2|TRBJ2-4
CASSRVSGGENIQYF
TGTGCCAGCAGCCGAGTTAGCGGGGGGGAAAACATTCAGTACTTC
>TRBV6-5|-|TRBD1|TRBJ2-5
CASSYNRGDETQYF
TGTGCCAGCAGTTACAACAGGGGGGACGAGACCCAGTACTTC
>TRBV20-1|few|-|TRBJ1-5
CSARPPGKVRQPQHF
TGCAGTGCTAGACCACCAGGGAAAGTTCGACAGCCCCAGCATTTT
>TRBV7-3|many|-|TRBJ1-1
CASSFSGGTTEAFF
TGTGCCAGCAGTTTCAGTGGAGGGACTACTGAAGCTTTCTTT
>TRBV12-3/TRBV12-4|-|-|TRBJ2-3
CASSSPGGRGSDTQYF
TGTGCCAGCAGTTCCCCTGGGGGGCGCGGGTCAGATACGCAGTATTTT
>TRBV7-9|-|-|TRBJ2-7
CASMFQGGEQYF
TGTGCCAGCATGTTTCAGGGGGGCGAGCAGTACTTC
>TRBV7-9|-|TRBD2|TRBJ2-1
CASSKIAGSNNEQFF
TGTGCCAGCAGCAAAATAGCGGGATCTAACAATGAGCAGTTCTTC